The 24 T cell receptor beta chains listed next were all sequenced from one sample in a study of blood T cell repertoires in COVID-19. Profiling relied on immunoSEQ multiplex PCR, and the TCRdb table lists in-frame clones only, not all of them. The sample lists approximately 190,000 clones, around nine tenths occurring once. The sample taken for sequencing was peripheral blood. The origin of the receptors is an older man with active or convalescent COVID-19.

This chain links TRBV7-2 with TRBJ2-7; 7 nucleotides line up with TRBD2. The germline V gene has CDR1 SGHTA and CDR2 FQGNSA. J lost 9 bases, V lost 5 bases, and 13 bases had no gene match. This CDR3 spans 14 amino acids. The CDR3 sequence: CASSPMQAGLVQYF. The DNA of the CDR3 is TGTGCCAGCAGCCCAATGCAAGCGGGGCTCGTGCAGTACTTC. The full variable domain, completed using reference TRBV7-2 and TRBJ2-7, is GAGVSQSPSNKVTEKGKDVELRCDPISGHTALYWYRQSLGQGLEFLIYFQGNSAPDKSGLPSDRFSAERTGGSVSTLTIQRTQQEDSAVYLCASSPMQAGLVQYFGPGTRLTVT.

This clone has only one observation. The chain links TRBV10-1 to TRBJ2-3; D is perhaps TRBD2 (6 bases). In germline, CDR1 is WNHNN, CDR2 SYGVQD (reference sequence). This CDR3 is built from 13 residues. Deletions cut 8 bases from V and 1 base from J, with 10 bases between. The CDR3 region is CASQRRGTDTQYF. Here the CDR3 DNA reads TGCGCCAGCCAGCGGAGGGGCACAGATACGCAGTATTTT.

The V call is TRBV18, the J call TRBJ1-1; D perhaps matches TRBD1 (5 bases). Trimming cost V 5 bases and J 11 bases, with 18 bases left between them. The V gene's germline CDR1 is KGHSH and CDR2 LQKENI. The CDR3 is made up of 13 amino acids. CDR3 loop: CASSGGTGFDAFF. CDR3 in DNA: TGTGCCAGCTCAGGGGGGACGGGTTTTGACGCTTTCTTT. The full variable domain, in which reference TRBV18 and TRBJ1-1 provide the parts outside the CDR3, is NAGVMQNPRHLVRRRGQEARLRCSPMKGHSHVYWYRQLPEEGLKFMVYLQKENIIDESGMPKERFSAEFPKEGPSILRIQQVVRGDSAAYFCASSGGTGFDAFFGQGTRLTVV.

The chain carries TRBV30 and TRBJ2-2, with a possible D match to TRBD1 (5 bases). In germline, CDR1 is GTSNPN, CDR2 SVGIG (reference sequence). The ends were cut back, 0 bases at V and 3 bases at J, with 14 bases in the middle. The CDR3 has 16 residues. The CDR3 protein is CAWSVLGQGYTGELFF. CDR3 DNA: TGTGCCTGGAGTGTGTTGGGCCAGGGCTACACCGGGGAGCTGTTTTTT.

This chain links TRBV6-5 with TRBJ1-5, with TRBD1 matching 9 bases. With V trimmed by 6 bases and J by 0 bases, 3 bases remained unmatched. The CDR3 sequence is 15 residues long. From germline, CDR1 is MNHEY and CDR2 SVGAGI. CDR3 nucleotide sequence: TGTGCCAGCAGGGGGACAGGGTATAGCAATCAGCCCCAGCATTTT. This encodes CASRGTGYSNQPQHF.

This clone has only one observation. As DNA, the CDR3 is TGTGCTAGTGGTGGTAGCGAGGAGACCCAGTACTTC. Its protein product is CASGGSEETQYF. The rearrangement joins TRBV12-5 to TRBJ2-5; D possibly corresponds to TRBD2 (5 bases). Germline CDR1 is LGHNT and CDR2 is FRNRAP. The CDR3 has 12 residues. The V and J ends lost 5 bases and 5 bases respectively, with 9 bases between them.

V is TRBV10-3 and J is TRBJ2-3; a possible D gene is TRBD2 (5 bases). CDR3 length: 12 residues. V dropped 5 bases and J dropped 5 bases, with 8 bases sitting between them. Per germline, CDR1 ENHRY and CDR2 SYGVKD. The CDR3 DNA is TGTGCCATCAGTTTCGCGGGAGATACGCAGTATTTT. It specifies CAISFAGDTQYF.

This clone is deemed medium-sized. V usage is TRBV6-2 or TRBV6-3 and J usage is TRBJ2-7; 7 positions match TRBD1. Germline V gives CDR1 MNHEY, CDR2 SVGEGT. This CDR3 is built from 16 residues. After removal of 2 bases from V and 0 bases from J, the junction contained 7 bases not matched to a gene. This CDR3 reads CASSYSDRDNSYEQYF. CDR3 DNA sequence: TGTGCCAGCAGTTACAGCGACAGGGATAACTCCTACGAGCAGTACTTC.

The chain employs TRBV15 and TRBJ2-4; 8 bases line up with TRBD1. Germline trimming cut 5 bases from V and 11 bases from J; bases unmatched to any gene: 20. The CDR3 has 17 amino acids. Germline CDR1 LNHNV, CDR2 YYDKDF (reference sequence). The CDR3 sequence: CATSPDRDRFSSLVQYF. In nucleotides, the CDR3 is TGTGCCACCAGCCCCGATCGGGACAGGTTCTCGAGTTTGGTTCAGTACTTC.

The chain recombines TRBV3-1 (or the pseudogene TRBV3-2) with TRBJ1-6, with D possibly TRBD1 on 6 matching bases. Germline CDR1 is LGHDT and CDR2 is YNNKEL (reference sequence). The CDR3 loop spans 18 amino acids. V shed 0 bases and J shed 11 bases, with 23 bases lying between them. The CDR3 protein is CASSQDLIRGTRDAPLHF. CDR3 bases: TGTGCCAGCAGCCAAGATTTAATTAGGGGGACCCGGGATGCACCCCTCCACTTT.

V usage is TRBV11-2 and J usage is TRBJ2-3, with D perhaps matching TRBD2 (6 bases). This CDR3 contains 18 residues. Looked up from germline, CDR1 is SGHAT and CDR2 is FQNNGV. Trimming cost V 2 bases and J 4 bases, with 22 bases left between them. The DNA for the CDR3 is TGTGCCAGCAGCTTAAGTGGCGCGACTAGAGGTCGAGCAGATACGCAGTATTTT. Its protein product is CASSLSGATRGRADTQYF.

The rearrangement links TRBV7-6 to TRBJ2-1; weak D call: TRBD1 (6 bases). This CDR3 spans 17 amino acids. Germline-derived CDR1 and CDR2 are SGHVS and FNYEAQ. Trimming pared 2 bases from V and 8 bases from J, leaving 22 bases between. The CDR3 region is CASSLQLTTGSLDEQFF. In DNA, the CDR3 is TGTGCCAGCAGCTTACAACTAACAACAGGGTCGTTGGATGAGCAGTTCTTC.

The V gene is TRBV10-2, the J gene TRBJ1-6, with D tentatively TRBD1 (6 bases). With 3 bases removed from V and 9 bases from J, the gap between germline ends came to 12 bases. CDR3 length equals 14 residues. Germline V gives CDR1 WSHSY, CDR2 SAAADI. CDR3 nucleotides: TGCGCCAGCAGTGAACAGGGTTGGGGTTCACCCCTCCACTTT. This codes for CASSEQGWGSPLHF.

The V call is TRBV5-4, the J call TRBJ2-2; 12 bases are shared with TRBD1. With V trimmed by 4 bases and J by 4 bases, 5 bases remained unmatched. The CDR3 contains 16 residues. The germline V gene encodes CDR1 SGHNT and CDR2 YYREEE (reference sequence). In nucleotides, the CDR3 is TGTGCCAGCAGCCCGGGACAGGGGGCTAGCACCGGGGAGCTGTTTTTT. Residues: CASSPGQGASTGELFF.

V and J are TRBV5-1 and TRBJ1-2, with 7 bases matching TRBD1. The V gene's germline CDR1 is SGHRS and CDR2 YFSETQ. V lost 3 bases to trimming and J lost 6 bases; unmatched junction nucleotides: 11. The CDR3 extends over 15 amino acids. The CDR3 loop reads CASSSTGVAANGYTF. CDR3 sequence (DNA): TGCGCCAGCAGCTCCACAGGGGTTGCCGCGAATGGCTACACCTTC.

This clone was detected only once. The chain employs TRBV19 and TRBJ2-7; tentative D call: TRBD2 (5 bases). The CDR3 has 13 residues. The germline V gene encodes CDR1 LNHDA and CDR2 SQIVND (reference sequence). Trimming took off 4 bases at V and 4 bases at J, with 11 bases between the two ends. The CDR3 here is CASSTHLAYEQYF. In DNA, the CDR3 is TGTGCCAGTAGTACCCATCTAGCTTACGAGCAGTACTTC.

This clone was picked up one time. The V call is TRBV28, the J call TRBJ1-1; 9 positions agree with TRBD1. The length of the CDR3 is 18 residues. The germline CDR1 and CDR2 sequences are MDHEN and SYDVKM. The V segment lost 3 bases and the J segment 0 bases; nucleotides outside the gene matches: 11. The CDR3 loop is CASSFSGPGTGMNTEAFF. The DNA for the CDR3 is TGTGCCAGCAGTTTTTCGGGTCCCGGGACAGGGATGAACACTGAAGCTTTCTTT.

The chain carries TRBV10-3 and TRBJ2-1; D is uncertain. The CDR3 sequence is 11 residues long. V was trimmed by 4 bases and J by 9 bases, leaving 7 bases between them. Germline CDR1 reads ENHRY; CDR2 reads SYGVKD. The CDR3: CAISGPGEQFF. Here the CDR3 DNA reads TGTGCCATCAGTGGACCGGGTGAGCAGTTCTTC.

The CDR3 protein is CASSQETGYEQYF. The CDR3 DNA is TGCGCCAGCAGCCAAGAGACAGGCTACGAGCAGTACTTC. The chain has TRBV4-3 and TRBJ2-7, with D possibly being TRBD1 (6 bases). Germline CDR1 LGHNA, CDR2 YSLEER. V was pared by 0 bases and J by 3 bases, with 6 bases between. The CDR3 is made up of 13 amino acids.

The rearrangement links TRBV19 to TRBJ2-5; maybe TRBD2 (5 bases). V lost 1 base to trimming and J lost 5 bases, with 11 bases between them. The CDR3 runs 14 residues. The V gene's germline CDR1 is LNHDA and CDR2 SQIVND (reference sequence). The CDR3 nucleotides read TGTGCCAGTAGTATAGGGAGAGGGCGTGAGACCCAGTACTTC. Encoded protein: CASSIGRGRETQYF.

This clone occurred a few times. This chain links TRBV6-2 or TRBV6-3 with TRBJ2-1, with 12 bases identical to TRBD2. CDR1 MNHEY and CDR2 SVGEGT come from the germline V gene. The CDR3 spans 19 residues. V shed 7 bases, J shed 4 bases, and the junction held 17 bases outside the gene matches. CDR3: CASTPSRTSGAYLYNEQFF. CDR3 nucleotide sequence: TGTGCCAGCACCCCGTCGAGGACTAGCGGGGCATATCTGTACAATGAGCAGTTCTTC.

The V call is TRBV10-3, the J call TRBJ2-7; weak D call: TRBD1 (6 bases). Trimming removed 10 bases from V and 0 bases from J, with 10 bases in between. In germline, CDR1 is ENHRY, CDR2 SYGVKD. The CDR3 is 12 amino acids. CDR3 nucleotide sequence: TGTGCCACAGCAGGGGACTCCTACGAGCAGTACTTC. Residues: CATAGDSYEQYF.

V and J are TRBV5-1 and TRBJ2-2, with 9 bases that match TRBD1. Germline V gene data show CDR1 as SGHRS and CDR2 as YFSETQ. This CDR3 comprises 15 residues. The V and J ends lost 4 bases and 7 bases, in that order; junction bases with no gene match: 8. CDR3 nucleotides: TGCGCCAGCAGCGAAGCACAGGGGGCAAGCGGGGAGCTGTTTTTT. The encoded protein is CASSEAQGASGELFF.

This clone was found once. This chain links TRBV19 with TRBJ1-5, with TRBD1 identical over 8 bases. The CDR3 has 16 amino acids. Germline V gene sequence: CDR1 LNHDA, CDR2 SQIVND (reference sequence). The J segment lost 1 base and the V segment lost 4 bases, leaving 6 bases of the junction unmatched. The CDR3 nucleotides are TGTGCCAGTAGTAGGACAGGGAGGGGAAGCAATCAGCCCCAGCATTTT. Its translation is CASSRTGRGSNQPQHF.